These 25 T cell receptor beta chains were all obtained from the same sample, sequenced in a study of cytomegalovirus exposure and HLA in healthy donors (dated by TCRdb to about 2017). Preparation of the library involved the immunoSEQ multiplex PCR assay. The multiplex PCR relied on a mix of 60 forward primers for TCR Vbeta segments and 13 reverse primers for TCR Jbeta segments. TCRdb retrieved this table from immuneACCESS and kept in-frame rearrangements only. Not all clones are present; in checked studies, unresolved V genes account for under half, and no reason is known for the remainder. The sample table includes some 110,000 clones. 6.8% of the sample is in the top ten clones. The specimen sequenced was PBMCs. The receptors stem from a man between 40 and 49 years old in good health and CMV-seropositive.

This chain joins TRBV11-2 and TRBJ2-7, with D uncertain. The CDR3 has 15 amino acids. The V end lost 5 bases, the J end lost 1 base, and 15 bases lay between the germline ends. Germline V lookup: CDR1 SGHAT, CDR2 FQNNGV. In DNA form, the CDR3 reads TGTGCCAGCAGCCCAACGCCGGCAGGATCCTACGAGCAGTACTTC. Amino acids: CASSPTPAGSYEQYF. Combining the CDR3 with reference TRBV11-2 and TRBJ2-7 gives the whole variable domain EAGVAQSPRYKIIEKRQSVAFWCNPISGHATLYWYQQILGQGPKLLIQFQNNGVVDDSQLPKDRFSAERLKGVDSTLKIQPAKLEDSAVYLCASSPTPAGSYEQYFGPGTRLTVT.

The gene calls are TRBV27 and TRBJ2-3, with D tentatively TRBD1 (5 bases). The ends were cut back, 7 bases at V and 2 bases at J, with 13 bases in the middle. CDR1 is MNHEY and CDR2 is SMNVEV in the germline V gene (reference sequence). This CDR3 spans 14 amino acids. DNA of the CDR3: TGTGCCAGCATGCTGACAGCTTCCACAGATACGCAGTATTTT. Amino acids: CASMLTASTDTQYF.

This chain connects TRBV11-3 to TRBJ2-1; 7 bases map to TRBD1. The germline V gene encodes CDR1 SGHNT and CDR2 YENEEA. The CDR3 totals 15 residues. Trimming at V came to 1 base and at J to 9 bases, leaving 9 bases not matched to a gene. The CDR3: CASSLGQGFGGEQFF. The CDR3 DNA sequence: TGTGCCAGCAGCTTAGGACAGGGTTTCGGCGGTGAGCAGTTCTTC.

The gene calls are TRBV28 and TRBJ2-1; 8 bases line up with TRBD1. Trimming cost V 4 bases and J 9 bases; bases outside gene matches: 14. This CDR3 contains 16 residues. Germline V gene lookup returns CDR1 MDHEN and CDR2 SYDVKM. CDR3 sequence: CASSSHRGAISGEQFF. CDR3 DNA sequence: TGTGCCAGCAGTTCTCACAGGGGGGCAATCAGCGGTGAGCAGTTCTTC.

The V call is TRBV6-6, the J call TRBJ1-5; D unresolved. CDR1 is MNHNY and CDR2 is SVGAGI in the germline V gene (reference sequence). The V and J ends lost 2 bases and 5 bases respectively, with 7 bases between them. The CDR3 has 13 residues. The CDR3 region has the DNA TGTGCCAGCAGTTACCGCGGGGATCAGCCCCAGCATTTT. Translated, it gives CASSYRGDQPQHF.

As to this clone: At one end, the junction sequence differs from germline, possibly due to a read error. Other nucleotide sequences from this sample produce the same CDR3. J is TRBJ2-7 and V is TRBV27; no reliable D call. CDR3 length: 14 amino acids. Germline CDR1 MNHEY, CDR2 SMNVEV (reference sequence). CDR3 in amino acids: CASSLRDTLYEQYF. CDR3 bases: TGTGCTAGCAGTTTACGCGACACACTCTACGAGCAGTACTTC.

The chain joins TRBV5-1 to TRBJ1-2; weak D call: TRBD1 (5 bases). V was cut by 4 bases and J by 2 bases, with 12 bases left in between. CDR3 size: 14 residues. The germline gives CDR1 SGHRS, CDR2 YFSETQ. The CDR3 DNA reads as TGCGCCAGCAGCATACGGGGGGAAAACTATGGCTACACCTTC. Its protein is CASSIRGENYGYTF. The whole variable domain, filled in from reference TRBV5-1 and TRBJ1-2, reads KAGVTQTPRYLIKTRGQQVTLSCSPISGHRSVSWYQQTPGQGLQFLFEYFSETQRNKGNFPGRFSGRQFSNSRSEMNVSTLELGDSALYLCASSIRGENYGYTFGSGTRLTVV.

V and J are TRBV28 and TRBJ2-1, with a weak D call TRBD2 (5 bases). Germline V gene sequence: CDR1 MDHEN, CDR2 SYDVKM. The V gene lost 6 bases and the J gene lost 2 bases, with 14 bases spanning the gap. The CDR3 has 15 amino acids. CDR3 residues: CASRGNTGTYNEQFF. DNA for the CDR3: TGTGCCAGCAGAGGAAACACGGGGACCTACAATGAGCAGTTCTTC.

CDR3 sequence (DNA): TGTGCCAGCAGCGTTTCTACAGGCTCTGGAAACACCATATATTTT. Protein: CASSVSTGSGNTIYF. The rearrangement joins TRBV9 to TRBJ1-3, with a tentative D call TRBD1 (5 bases). V was cut by 2 bases and J by 0 bases, with 9 bases left in between. Germline loops: CDR1 SGDLS, CDR2 YYNGEE. This CDR3 has 15 residues.

J is TRBJ2-3 and V is TRBV6-5, with a possible D match to TRBD2 (7 bases). The germline gives CDR1 MNHEY, CDR2 SVGAGI. The CDR3 loop spans 14 amino acids. V gave up 4 bases and J gave up 6 bases, with 14 bases separating them. The CDR3 nucleotides read TGTGCCAGCAGTTCACTAGCGACAGGCGATACGCAGTATTTT. The encoded protein is CASSSLATGDTQYF.

This sequence joins TRBV28 and TRBJ1-5; 8 nucleotides line up with TRBD1. The CDR3 spans 16 residues. Looked up from germline, CDR1 is MDHEN and CDR2 is SYDVKM. The trim removed 3 bases at V and 3 bases at J, leaving 7 bases unmatched. The CDR3 region is CASSFRRTGNNQPQHF. CDR3 nucleotide sequence: TGTGCCAGCAGTTTCCGTCGGACAGGGAACAATCAGCCCCAGCATTTT. Variable domain in full (rest from reference TRBV28 and TRBJ1-5): DVKVTQSSRYLVKRTGEKVFLECVQDMDHENMFWYRQDPGLGLRLIYFSYDVKMKEKGDIPEGYSVSREKKERFSLILESASTNQTSMYLCASSFRRTGNNQPQHFGDGTRLSIL.

V is TRBV28 and J is TRBJ2-2; D not resolved. This CDR3 contains 15 residues. V lost 3 bases and J 1 base, leaving 9 bases between the germline ends. Germline-derived CDR1 and CDR2 are MDHEN and SYDVKM. The CDR3 region is CASSFRGWNTGELFF. DNA for the CDR3: TGTGCCAGCAGTTTTAGAGGCTGGAACACCGGGGAGCTGTTTTTT.

The genes are TRBV7-7 and TRBJ2-1; TRBD2 might be the D (5 bases). The length of the CDR3 is 14 residues. In germline, CDR1 is SSHAT, CDR2 FNYEAQ (reference sequence). V lost 5 bases and J lost 6, with 14 bases in between. The CDR3 DNA reads as TGTGCCAGCAGCCCCCACGCTAGCTCCAATGAGCAGTTCTTC. It encodes CASSPHASSNEQFF.

V usage is TRBV29-1 and J usage is TRBJ2-1, with a possible D match to TRBD1 (8 bases). The V gene's germline CDR1 is SQVTM and CDR2 ANQGSEA. The V and J ends lost 7 bases and 12 bases respectively, with 22 bases between them. The CDR3 is 13 residues long. Here the CDR3 reads CSAQDRAGVGQFF. CDR3 nucleotides: TGCAGCGCTCAGGACAGGGCGGGAGTAGGGCAGTTCTTC.

V gene TRBV7-2 combines with J gene TRBJ1-1; tentatively, D is TRBD1 (5 bases). Trimming stripped 4 bases from V and 6 bases from J, with 12 bases between. The CDR3 runs to 13 residues. Germline CDR1 SGHTA, CDR2 FQGNSA. CDR3 sequence: CASSSPGGAEAFF. In DNA, the CDR3 is TGTGCCAGCAGCTCCCCCGGGGGGGCTGAAGCTTTCTTT. The full variable domain, in which reference TRBV7-2 and TRBJ1-1 provide the parts outside the CDR3, is GAGVSQSPSNKVTEKGKDVELRCDPISGHTALYWYRQSLGQGLEFLIYFQGNSAPDKSGLPSDRFSAERTGGSVSTLTIQRTQQEDSAVYLCASSSPGGAEAFFGQGTRLTVV.

The V and J genes are TRBV14 and TRBJ2-7; 8 nucleotides match TRBD2. The CDR3 is 15 residues long. V dropped 2 bases and J dropped 3; count of bases not matched to a gene: 6. Germline CDR1 SGHDN, CDR2 FVKESK. The CDR3 sequence is CASSQTLAGNYEQYF. The CDR3, as DNA: TGTGCCAGCAGCCAAACTTTAGCGGGGAACTACGAGCAGTACTTC.

This chain links TRBV18 with TRBJ2-2; the match to TRBD2 covers 8 bases. CDR1 is KGHSH and CDR2 is LQKENI in the germline V gene. J gave up 5 bases and V 1 base, and 12 bases lay outside the gene matches. The CDR3 extends over 18 amino acids. The CDR3 DNA follows: TGTGCCAGCTCACCACGCCAGCGGGAGAGGGTTGGTACCGGGGAGCTGTTTTTT. Encoded protein: CASSPRQRERVGTGELFF. The variable domain in full, with the rest retrieved from reference TRBV18 and TRBJ2-2, is NAGVMQNPRHLVRRRGQEARLRCSPMKGHSHVYWYRQLPEEGLKFMVYLQKENIIDESGMPKERFSAEFPKEGPSILRIQQVVRGDSAAYFCASSPRQRERVGTGELFFGEGSRLTVL.

The chain employs TRBV19 and TRBJ2-7, with 8 bases lining up with TRBD2. J lost 3 bases, V lost 7 bases, and 8 bases had no gene match. The CDR3 runs to 14 residues. CDR1 is LNHDA and CDR2 is SQIVND in the germline V gene (reference sequence). CDR3 in amino acids: CASNPGGGNYEQYF. The CDR3 DNA follows: TGTGCCAGTAATCCCGGGGGGGGAAACTACGAGCAGTACTTC.

The chain couples TRBV6-1 to TRBJ1-1; TRBD1 matches at 8 bases. Trimming at V came to 2 bases and at J to 9 bases, leaving 8 bases not matched to a gene. Germline CDR1 MNHNS, CDR2 SASEGT. This CDR3 has 14 amino acids. The CDR3 is CASSERAGQAQAFF. The CDR3 coding sequence is TGTGCCAGCAGTGAACGGGCGGGACAGGCACAAGCTTTCTTT.

The J gene is TRBJ2-1, the V gene TRBV19; 12 bases fit TRBD2. V shed 5 bases, J shed 7 bases, and the junction held 9 bases outside the gene matches. This CDR3 has 16 residues. The germline V gene encodes CDR1 LNHDA and CDR2 SQIVND (reference sequence). The CDR3 sequence is CASSPKTSGSRNEQFF. The CDR3 DNA sequence: TGTGCCAGTAGTCCCAAGACTAGCGGGAGCAGGAATGAGCAGTTCTTC.

The V call is TRBV2, the J call TRBJ1-6, with D maybe TRBD1 (5 bases). Trimming took 7 bases from V and 7 from J, leaving 20 bases between them. The CDR3 consists of 16 residues. CDR1 is SNHLY and CDR2 is FYNNEI in the germline V gene. CDR3 nucleotides: TGTGCCAGCACGGCGGGGGAGCGGGGTGGGAATTCACCCCTCCACTTT. Residues: CASTAGERGGNSPLHF.

The J gene is TRBJ1-2, the V gene TRBV4-3, with TRBD1 identical over 10 bases. The CDR3 spans 15 residues. Germline V gene lookup returns CDR1 LGHNA and CDR2 YSLEER. The ends lost 2 bases at V and 6 bases at J; junction bases unmatched: 6. CDR3 nucleotide sequence: TGCGCCAGCAGCCAACGGACCGGGACAGGGGATGGCTACACCTTC. Amino acids: CASSQRTGTGDGYTF.

This rearrangement joins TRBV11-2 to TRBJ2-1; tentative D call: TRBD1 (6 bases). Trimming left V 1 base short and J 3 bases short, with 10 bases between. The CDR3 contains 15 residues. The germline V gene has CDR1 SGHAT and CDR2 FQNNGV. CDR3 residues: CASSLVGTNYNEQFF. For the CDR3, the DNA is TGTGCCAGCAGCTTAGTCGGGACAAACTACAATGAGCAGTTCTTC.

The chain has TRBV19 and TRBJ2-5; tentative D call: TRBD2 (5 bases). This CDR3 comprises 16 residues. The V gene's germline CDR1 is LNHDA and CDR2 SQIVND (reference sequence). The germline V and J ends were trimmed by 5 bases and 2 bases, with 18 bases remaining between them. The CDR3 is CASSHMSLGIQETQYF. In DNA, the CDR3 is TGTGCCAGTAGTCATATGAGCCTCGGGATTCAAGAGACCCAGTACTTC.

The chain uses TRBV5-4 and TRBJ2-7; TRBD1 is a possible D gene (5 bases). The CDR3 is made up of 16 amino acids. Per the germline V gene, CDR1 is SGHNT and CDR2 is YYREEE (reference sequence). V was clipped by 4 bases and J by 0 bases, with 17 bases between them. The CDR3 DNA sequence: TGTGCCAGCAGCCCGGTACGGACATCGGGCTCCTACGAGCAGTACTTC. It specifies CASSPVRTSGSYEQYF. The full variable domain, rest sourced from reference TRBV5-4 and TRBJ2-7, is ETGVTQSPTHLIKTRGQQVTLRCSSQSGHNTVSWYQQALGQGPQFIFQYYREEENGRGNFPPRFSGLQFPNYSSELNVNALELDDSALYLCASSPVRTSGSYEQYFGPGTRLTVT.